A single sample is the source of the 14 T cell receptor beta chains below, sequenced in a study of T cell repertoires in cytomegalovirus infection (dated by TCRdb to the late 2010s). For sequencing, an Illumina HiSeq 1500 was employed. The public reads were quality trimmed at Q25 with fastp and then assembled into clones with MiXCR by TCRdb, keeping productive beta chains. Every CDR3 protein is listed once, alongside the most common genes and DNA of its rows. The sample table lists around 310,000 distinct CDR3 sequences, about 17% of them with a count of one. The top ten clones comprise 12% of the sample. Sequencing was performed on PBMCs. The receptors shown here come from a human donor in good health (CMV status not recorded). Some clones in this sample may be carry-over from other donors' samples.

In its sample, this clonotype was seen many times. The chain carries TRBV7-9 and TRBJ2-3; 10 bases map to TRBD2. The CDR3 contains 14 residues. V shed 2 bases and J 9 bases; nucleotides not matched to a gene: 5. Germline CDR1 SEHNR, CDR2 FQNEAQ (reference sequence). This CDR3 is CASSLSSGGETQYF. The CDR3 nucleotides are TGTGCCAGCAGCTTATCCAGCGGGGGGGAAACGCAGTATTTT.

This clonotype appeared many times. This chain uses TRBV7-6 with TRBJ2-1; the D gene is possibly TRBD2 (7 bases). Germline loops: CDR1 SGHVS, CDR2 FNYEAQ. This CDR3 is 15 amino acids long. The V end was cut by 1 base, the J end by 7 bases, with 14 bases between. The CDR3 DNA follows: TGTGCCAGCAGCTTAGAGGGGGGGAGGTGGAATGAGCAGTTCTTC. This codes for CASSLEGGRWNEQFF. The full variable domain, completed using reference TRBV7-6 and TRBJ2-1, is GAGVSQSPRYKVTKRGQDVALRCDPISGHVSLYWYRQALGQGPEFLTYFNYEAQQDKSGLPNDRFSAERPEGSISTLTIQRTEQRDSAMYRCASSLEGGRWNEQFFGPGTRLTVL.

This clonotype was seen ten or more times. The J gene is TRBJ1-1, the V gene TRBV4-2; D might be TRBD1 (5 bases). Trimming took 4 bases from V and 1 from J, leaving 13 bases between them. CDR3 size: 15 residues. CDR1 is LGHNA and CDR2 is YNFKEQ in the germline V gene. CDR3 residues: CASSRAGGANTEAFF. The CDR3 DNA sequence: TGTGCCAGCAGCCGGGCGGGGGGAGCGAACACTGAAGCTTTCTTT.

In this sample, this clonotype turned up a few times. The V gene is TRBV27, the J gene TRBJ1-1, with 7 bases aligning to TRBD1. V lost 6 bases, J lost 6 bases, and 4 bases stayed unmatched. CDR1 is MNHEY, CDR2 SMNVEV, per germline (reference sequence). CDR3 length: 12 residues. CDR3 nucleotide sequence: TGTGCCAGCAGGCGACAGGGTTCTGAAGCTTTCTTT. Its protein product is CASRRQGSEAFF.

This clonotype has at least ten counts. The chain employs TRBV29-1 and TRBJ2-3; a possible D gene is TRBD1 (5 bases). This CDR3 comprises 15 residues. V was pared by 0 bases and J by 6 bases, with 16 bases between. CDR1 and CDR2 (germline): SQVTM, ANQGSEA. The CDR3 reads CSVEEHGRPGDTQYF. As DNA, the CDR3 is TGCAGCGTTGAAGAGCATGGCCGACCAGGGGATACGCAGTATTTT.

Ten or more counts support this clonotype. The CDR3 here is CASSPAGRVTNSPLHF. For the CDR3, the DNA is TGTGCCAGCAGCCCCGCAGGCCGGGTAACAAATTCACCCCTCCACTTT. The chain couples TRBV7-2 to TRBJ1-6; D gene unclear. V was clipped by 5 bases and J by 7 bases, with 18 bases between them. The CDR3 has 16 residues. The germline V gene encodes CDR1 SGHTA and CDR2 FQGNSA.

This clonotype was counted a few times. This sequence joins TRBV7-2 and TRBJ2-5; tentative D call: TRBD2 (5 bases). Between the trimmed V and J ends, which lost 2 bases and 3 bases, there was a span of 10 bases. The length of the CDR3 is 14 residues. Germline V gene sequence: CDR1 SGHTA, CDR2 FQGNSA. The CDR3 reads CASSLKGRKETQYF. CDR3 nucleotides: TGTGCCAGCAGCTTAAAAGGGAGAAAAGAGACCCAGTACTTC.

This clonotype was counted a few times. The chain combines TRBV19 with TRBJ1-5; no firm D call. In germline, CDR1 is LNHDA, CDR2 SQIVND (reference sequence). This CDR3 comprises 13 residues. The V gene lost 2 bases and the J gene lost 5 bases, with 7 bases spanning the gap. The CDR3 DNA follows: TGTGCCAGTAGTATAAACCTATATCAGCCCCAGCATTTT. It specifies CASSINLYQPQHF.

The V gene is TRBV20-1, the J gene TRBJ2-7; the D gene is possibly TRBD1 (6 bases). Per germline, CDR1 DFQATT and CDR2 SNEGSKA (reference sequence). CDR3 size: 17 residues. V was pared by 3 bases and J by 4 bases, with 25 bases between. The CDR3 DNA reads TGCAGTGCTAGGAGGGACATTGGGTCCCCCCGAAAATACGAGCAGTACTTC. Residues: CSARRDIGSPRKYEQYF.

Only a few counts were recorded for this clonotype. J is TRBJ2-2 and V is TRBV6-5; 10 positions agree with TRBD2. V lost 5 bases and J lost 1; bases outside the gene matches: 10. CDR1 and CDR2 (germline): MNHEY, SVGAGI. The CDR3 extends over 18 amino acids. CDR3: CASSRLKVAGGNTGELFF. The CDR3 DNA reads TGTGCCAGCAGTAGACTAAAAGTAGCGGGGGGGAACACCGGGGAGCTGTTTTTT.

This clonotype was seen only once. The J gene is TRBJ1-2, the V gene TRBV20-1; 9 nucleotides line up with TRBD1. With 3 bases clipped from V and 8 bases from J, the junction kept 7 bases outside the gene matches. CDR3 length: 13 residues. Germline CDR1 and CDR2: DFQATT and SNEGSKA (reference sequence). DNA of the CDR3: TGCAGTGCTAGCTCCGGGACAGGGTTCGGCTACACCTTC. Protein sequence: CSASSGTGFGYTF.

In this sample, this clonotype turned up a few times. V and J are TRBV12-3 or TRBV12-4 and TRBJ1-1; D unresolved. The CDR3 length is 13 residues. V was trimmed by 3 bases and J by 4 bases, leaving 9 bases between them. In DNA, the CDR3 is TGTGCCAGCAGTTTTCACGGAATCACTGAAGCTTTCTTT. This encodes CASSFHGITEAFF.

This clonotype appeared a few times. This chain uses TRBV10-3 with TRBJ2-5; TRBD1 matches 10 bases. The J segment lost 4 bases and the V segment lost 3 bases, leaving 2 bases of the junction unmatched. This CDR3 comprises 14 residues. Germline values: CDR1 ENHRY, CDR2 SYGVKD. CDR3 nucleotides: TGTGCCATCAGTGAAGGGACAGGGGCAGAGACCCAGTACTTC. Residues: CAISEGTGAETQYF.

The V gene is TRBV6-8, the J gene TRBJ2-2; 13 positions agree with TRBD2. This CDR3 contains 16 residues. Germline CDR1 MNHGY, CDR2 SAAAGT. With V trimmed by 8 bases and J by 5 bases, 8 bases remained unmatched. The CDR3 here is CASLLAGGPGTGELFF. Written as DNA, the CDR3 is TGTGCCAGCCTACTAGCGGGGGGGCCTGGAACCGGGGAGCTGTTTTTT.